The clone carrying this TCR beta chain was observed a few times. This sample was taken from a study of patients and donors after allogeneic stem cell transplantation. Germline V lookup: CDR1 SGHRS, CDR2 YFSETQ. Trimming took 0 bases from V and 8 from J; bases not matched to a gene: 4. The CDR3 runs 16 residues. Via MiXCR, TCRdb re-called the RT-PCR reads, giving one row per CDR3 protein. The repertoire holds fewer than 500,000 distinct CDR3 sequences, with roughly 17% as singletons. The chain uses TRBV5-1 and TRBJ2-1, with 14 bases that match TRBD2. Specimen: blood, either unsorted or a sorted T cell fraction (not recorded which). This clonotype was sampled from a human donor who was either an allogeneic HSCT recipient or a stem cell or donor lymphocyte infusion donor (not recorded which). It is not recorded whose cells these are; they may come from a transplant donor. CDR3 amino acids: CASSLATSGGADEQFF. The CDR3 nucleotides are TGCGCCAGCAGCTTGGCGACTAGCGGGGGGGCGGATGAGCAGTTCTTC.